The clone carrying this TCR beta chain came up many times. As yet, its antigen is unknown. The TCR beta CDR3 regions underwent amplification using RNA transcripts as the source. TCR CDR3 regions were first amplified by RT-PCR with HTBI primers. TCRdb passed the multiplex PCR reads through MiXCR, listing each CDR3 protein once. Of approximately 510,000 distinct CDR3 sequences listed, under 25% are singletons. This record belongs to a study of T cells in Graves' hyperthyroidism and ophthalmopathy. Study at large: The initial diagnosis was the point when peripheral blood was collected, ahead of any treatment. General study findings and limits: Blood held most thyroid clonotypes expanded above 0.001 frequency.

For Graves' hyperthyroidism to be stable, ophthalmopathy could not progress within 18 months. The material sequenced was blood. This clonotype originated in a man aged 18 to 30 with Graves' hyperthyroidism.

As DNA, the CDR3 is TGTGCCAGCAGCTCTCCCTATAATGCCTACGAGCAGTACTTC. Amino acids: CASSSPYNAYEQYF. The chain carries TRBV13 and TRBJ2-7, with unresolved D. The CDR3 has 14 amino acids. V lost 4 bases and J 2 bases, leaving 12 bases between the germline ends. Germline V lookup: CDR1 PRHDT, CDR2 FYEKMQ (reference sequence).